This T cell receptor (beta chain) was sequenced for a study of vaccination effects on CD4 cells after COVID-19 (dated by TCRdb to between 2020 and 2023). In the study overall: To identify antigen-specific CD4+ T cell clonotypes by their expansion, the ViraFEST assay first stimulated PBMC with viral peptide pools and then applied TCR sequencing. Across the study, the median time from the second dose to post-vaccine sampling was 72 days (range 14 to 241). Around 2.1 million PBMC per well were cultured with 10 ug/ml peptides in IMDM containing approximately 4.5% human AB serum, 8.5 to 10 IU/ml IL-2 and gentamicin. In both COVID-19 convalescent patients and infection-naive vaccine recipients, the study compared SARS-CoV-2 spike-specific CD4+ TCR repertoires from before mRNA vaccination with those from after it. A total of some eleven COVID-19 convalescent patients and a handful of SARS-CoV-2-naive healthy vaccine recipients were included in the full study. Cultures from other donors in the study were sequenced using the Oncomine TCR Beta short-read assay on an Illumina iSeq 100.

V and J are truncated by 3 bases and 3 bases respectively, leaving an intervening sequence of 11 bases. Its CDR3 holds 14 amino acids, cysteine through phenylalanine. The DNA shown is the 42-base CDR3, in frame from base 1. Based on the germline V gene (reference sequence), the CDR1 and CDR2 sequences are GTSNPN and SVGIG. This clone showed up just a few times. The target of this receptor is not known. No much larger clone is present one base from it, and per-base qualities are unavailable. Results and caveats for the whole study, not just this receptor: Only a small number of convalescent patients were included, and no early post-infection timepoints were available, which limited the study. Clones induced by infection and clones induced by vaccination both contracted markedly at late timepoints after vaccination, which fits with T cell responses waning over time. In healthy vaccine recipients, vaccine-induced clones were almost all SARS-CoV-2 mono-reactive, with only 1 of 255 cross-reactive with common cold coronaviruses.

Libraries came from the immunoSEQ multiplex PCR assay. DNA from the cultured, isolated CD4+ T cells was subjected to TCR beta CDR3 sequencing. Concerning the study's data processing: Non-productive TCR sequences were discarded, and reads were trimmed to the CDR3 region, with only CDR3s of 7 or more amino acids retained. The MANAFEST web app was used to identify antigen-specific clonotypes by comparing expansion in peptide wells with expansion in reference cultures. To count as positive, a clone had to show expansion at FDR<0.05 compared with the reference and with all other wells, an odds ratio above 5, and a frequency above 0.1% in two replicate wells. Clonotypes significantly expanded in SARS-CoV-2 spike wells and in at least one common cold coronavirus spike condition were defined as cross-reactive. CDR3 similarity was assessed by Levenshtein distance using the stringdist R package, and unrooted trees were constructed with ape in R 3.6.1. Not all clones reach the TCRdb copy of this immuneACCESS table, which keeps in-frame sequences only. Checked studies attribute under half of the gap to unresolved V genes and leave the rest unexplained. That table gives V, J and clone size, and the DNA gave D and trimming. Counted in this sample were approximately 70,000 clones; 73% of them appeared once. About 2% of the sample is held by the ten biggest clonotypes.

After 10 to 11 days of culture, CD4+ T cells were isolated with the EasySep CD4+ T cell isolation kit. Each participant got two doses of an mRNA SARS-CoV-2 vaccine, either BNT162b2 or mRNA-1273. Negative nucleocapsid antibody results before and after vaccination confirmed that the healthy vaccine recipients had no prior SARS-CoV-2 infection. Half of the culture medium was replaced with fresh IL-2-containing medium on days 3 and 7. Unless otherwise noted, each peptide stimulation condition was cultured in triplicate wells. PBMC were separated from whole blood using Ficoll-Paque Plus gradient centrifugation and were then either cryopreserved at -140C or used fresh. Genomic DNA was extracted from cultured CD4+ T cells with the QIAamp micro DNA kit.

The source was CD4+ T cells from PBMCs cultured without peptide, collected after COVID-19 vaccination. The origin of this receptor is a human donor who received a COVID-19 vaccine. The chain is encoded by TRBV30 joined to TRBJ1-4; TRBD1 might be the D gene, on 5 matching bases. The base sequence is TGTGCCTGGAGCGTAACAGGTGCTAATGAAAAACTGTTTTTT. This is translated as CAWSVTGANEKLFF.